Shown below are 29 T cell receptor beta chains from a single sample sequenced in a study of cytomegalovirus exposure and HLA in healthy donors. The PCR was carried out with 60 Vbeta primers and 13 Jbeta primers. Repertoires were generated with immunoSEQ multiplex PCR, while TCRdb's copy carries only in-frame clones and drops some. The table shows under 150,000 clones, with over 70% occurring only once. Material for sequencing was PBMCs. These receptors came from a man aged 30 to 39 in good health and CMV-seronegative.

This rearrangement joins TRBV4-2 to TRBJ2-7; D gene unclear. In germline, CDR1 is LGHNA, CDR2 YNFKEQ. The CDR3 contains 16 residues. V lost 4 bases and J lost 0, with 16 bases in between. CDR3 loop: CASSPFVADNSYEQYF. The CDR3, as DNA: TGTGCCAGCAGCCCATTTGTGGCGGATAACTCCTACGAGCAGTACTTC.

The chain links TRBV9 to TRBJ1-2, with 7 bases lining up with TRBD1. The CDR3 spans 15 residues. V lost 3 bases to trimming and J lost 4 bases; unmatched junction nucleotides: 9. The V gene's germline CDR1 is SGDLS and CDR2 YYNGEE. The CDR3 nucleotides are TGTGCCAGCAGCGACATAACACAGGGGAGCTATGGCTACACCTTC. It codes for CASSDITQGSYGYTF. Full variable domain (outside the CDR3, taken from reference TRBV9 and TRBJ1-2): DSGVTQTPKHLITATGQRVTLRCSPRSGDLSVYWYQQSLDQGLQFLIQYYNGEERAKGNILERFSAQQFPDLHSELNLSSLELGDSALYFCASSDITQGSYGYTFGSGTRLTVV.

This clone occurred a few times. The chain joins TRBV7-8 to TRBJ2-3, with D unclear. The CDR3 is 16 amino acids. CDR1 SGHVS and CDR2 FQNEAQ come from the germline V gene. Trimming left V 1 base short and J 0 bases short, with 11 bases between. This CDR3 reads CASSLGAHTSTDTQYF. In nucleotides, the CDR3 is TGTGCCAGCAGCTTAGGGGCACACACTAGCACAGATACGCAGTATTTT.

CDR3 coding DNA: TGTGCCAGCAGCCTTCGACAGGGGGCACGGGAGACCCAGTACTTC. Its translation is CASSLRQGARETQYF. The rearrangement links TRBV7-9 to TRBJ2-5; 10 bases fit TRBD1. Trimming took 5 bases from V and 5 from J; bases not matched to a gene: 8. This CDR3 has 15 amino acids. CDR1 SEHNR and CDR2 FQNEAQ come from the germline V gene (reference sequence).

This chain connects TRBV6-4 to TRBJ1-1, with 7 nucleotides matching TRBD1. With V trimmed by 6 bases and J by 0 bases, 10 bases remained unmatched. Germline V gene lookup returns CDR1 MRHNA and CDR2 SNTAGT. The CDR3 contains 16 residues. As DNA, the CDR3 is TGTGCCAGCAGGACAGGGACAGCAGACGTGAACACTGAAGCTTTCTTT. Its protein is CASRTGTADVNTEAFF.

J is TRBJ2-5 and V is TRBV5-1; possibly TRBD1 for D (6 bases). V shed 0 bases and J shed 5 bases, with 8 bases lying between them. The CDR3 runs 13 residues. Per the germline V gene, CDR1 is SGHRS and CDR2 is YFSETQ. The CDR3 DNA follows: TGCGCCAGCAGCTTGGCAGGGGCTGAGACCCAGTACTTC. Protein: CASSLAGAETQYF.

J is TRBJ2-7 and V is TRBV4-1; D gene unclear. Germline CDR1 MGHRA, CDR2 YSYEKL. There are 13 residues in the CDR3. V shed 3 bases and J shed 4 bases, with 10 bases lying between them. CDR3 nucleotides: TGCGCCAGCAGCCACCAACCGAGTTACGAGCAGTACTTC. It translates to CASSHQPSYEQYF.

The chain employs TRBV28 and TRBJ2-7, with D possibly matching TRBD1 (5 bases). The CDR3 has 16 amino acids. Germline values: CDR1 MDHEN, CDR2 SYDVKM. The ends were cut back, 0 bases at V and 6 bases at J, with 18 bases in the middle. This CDR3 is CASSLWEGPSRGEQYF. CDR3 DNA: TGTGCCAGCAGTTTATGGGAAGGTCCCTCTAGGGGCGAGCAGTACTTC.

This clone was seen more than once but under ten times. The chain uses TRBV6-6 and TRBJ2-5; 9 positions match TRBD2. The V and J ends lost 7 bases and 2 bases, in that order; junction bases with no gene match: 2. Germline assignment: CDR1 MNHNY and CDR2 SVGAGI (reference sequence). This CDR3 region has 13 residues. In DNA, the CDR3 is TGTGCCAGCAACGCGGGGGGGCAAGAGACCCAGTACTTC. Translation: CASNAGGQETQYF.

The rearrangement uses TRBV27 and TRBJ1-4; TRBD1 agrees at 8 bases. The CDR3 covers 17 residues. V trimming: 0 bases; J trimming: 8 bases; junction bases outside the gene matches: 11. From germline, CDR1 is MNHEY and CDR2 SMNVEV (reference sequence). In nucleotides, the CDR3 is TGTGCCAGCAGTTTATCACAGGGGGGAAGGAGTGGGGAAAAACTGTTTTTT. This translates into CASSLSQGGRSGEKLFF.

The V and J genes are TRBV29-1 and TRBJ2-1, with 7 bases aligning to TRBD2. CDR3 size: 14 residues. The V and J ends lost 1 base and 13 bases, in that order; junction bases with no gene match: 13. Germline V gene data show CDR1 as SQVTM and CDR2 as ANQGSEA. CDR3 bases: TGCAGCGTTGAAGCTGCCCTAGCGGCGCTGGGACAGTTCTTC. Protein: CSVEAALAALGQFF.

The chain links TRBV9 to TRBJ2-2; TRBD2 matches 15 bases. The V gene's germline CDR1 is SGDLS and CDR2 YYNGEE. The CDR3 extends over 17 amino acids. With 3 bases clipped from V and 5 bases from J, the junction kept 5 bases outside the gene matches. The CDR3 nucleotides read TGTGCCAGCAGCGCCCGGACTAGCGGGAGGGGGACCGGGGAGCTGTTTTTT. Its protein is CASSARTSGRGTGELFF.

This sequence joins TRBV9 and TRBJ2-7; TRBD2 aligns across 9 bases. CDR3 size: 14 residues. The V gene end was trimmed by 4 bases and the J gene end by 5 bases; junction bases not matched to a gene: 7. The germline gives CDR1 SGDLS, CDR2 YYNGEE. The CDR3 spells CASSPMRGGNEQYF. DNA of the CDR3: TGTGCCAGCAGCCCCATGCGGGGGGGGAACGAGCAGTACTTC.

This chain connects TRBV9 to TRBJ2-7; 7 positions agree with TRBD1. J gave up 0 bases and V 0 bases, and 3 bases lay outside the gene matches. Germline lookup yields CDR1 SGDLS and CDR2 YYNGEE. The CDR3 is 15 residues long. The CDR3 reads CASSVGTGNSYEQYF. The CDR3 DNA reads TGTGCCAGCAGCGTAGGGACAGGAAACTCCTACGAGCAGTACTTC.

The rearrangement links TRBV9 to TRBJ2-5; 15 positions match TRBD2. J was trimmed by 5 bases and V by 3 bases; bases with no gene match: 11. This CDR3 region has 18 residues. Germline V lookup: CDR1 SGDLS, CDR2 YYNGEE. Here the CDR3 DNA reads TGTGCCAGCAGCGCTGGACTAGCGGGGGGGCAGATCGGGGAGACCCAGTACTTC. This translates into CASSAGLAGGQIGETQYF.

This chain joins TRBV7-2 and TRBJ2-3; D is ambiguous. CDR1 SGHTA and CDR2 FQGNSA come from the germline V gene. Trimming took 1 base from V and 1 from J, leaving 3 bases between them. CDR3 size: 13 residues. The CDR3 reads CASSLVGTDTQYF. In DNA, the CDR3 is TGTGCCAGCAGCTTAGTAGGCACAGATACGCAGTATTTT.

The chain couples TRBV28 to TRBJ1-1, with D unclear. The CDR3 length is 12 residues. Germline loops: CDR1 MDHEN, CDR2 SYDVKM. The V and J ends lost 6 bases and 1 base respectively, with 6 bases between them. CDR3 loop: CASSRANTEAFF. The CDR3 DNA is TGTGCCAGCAGCCGAGCGAACACTGAAGCTTTCTTT.

The V gene is TRBV5-1, the J gene TRBJ1-2, with D uncertain. V was clipped by 2 bases and J by 0 bases, with 8 bases between them. CDR3 length: 14 amino acids. Germline V lookup: CDR1 SGHRS, CDR2 YFSETQ. CDR3 residues: CASSFEGTNYGYTF. CDR3 nucleotide sequence: TGCGCCAGCAGCTTTGAGGGAACTAACTATGGCTACACCTTC.

This chain joins TRBV4-1 and TRBJ2-2; no reliable D call. Deletions cut 4 bases from V and 1 base from J, with 10 bases between. Germline CDR1 reads MGHRA; CDR2 reads YSYEKL. This CDR3 is built from 15 residues. CDR3 bases: TGCGCCAGCAGCCCCCTAGTGGGGAACACCGGGGAGCTGTTTTTT. Protein product: CASSPLVGNTGELFF.

CDR3 in amino acids: CASSVAGDPFYGYTF. The DNA for the CDR3 is TGTGCCAGCAGCGTAGCAGGGGACCCCTTCTATGGCTACACCTTC. V is TRBV9 and J is TRBJ1-2; D is perhaps TRBD1 (6 bases). V dropped 0 bases and J dropped 4 bases, with 13 bases sitting between them. This CDR3 has 15 residues. Germline loops: CDR1 SGDLS, CDR2 YYNGEE.

This clone has a handful of counts. The CDR3 DNA follows: TGCGCCAGCAGCCACTATACTACGACAGGGGGACCTTTATACGAGCAGTACTTC. This sequence encodes CASSHYTTTGGPLYEQYF. The chain carries TRBV4-3 and TRBJ2-7; 9 bases map to TRBD1. V lost 3 bases to trimming and J lost 4 bases; unmatched junction nucleotides: 16. This CDR3 spans 18 amino acids. The germline V gene has CDR1 LGHNA and CDR2 YSLEER.

The rearrangement uses TRBV5-4 and TRBJ2-5; D call uncertain. Germline assignment: CDR1 SGHNT and CDR2 YYREEE (reference sequence). The V end was cut by 3 bases, the J end by 2 bases, with 8 bases between. CDR3 length equals 13 residues. The CDR3 is CASSSGPQETQYF. The CDR3 nucleotides read TGTGCCAGCAGCTCGGGTCCACAAGAGACCCAGTACTTC. The full variable domain, rest sourced from reference TRBV5-4 and TRBJ2-5, is ETGVTQSPTHLIKTRGQQVTLRCSSQSGHNTVSWYQQALGQGPQFIFQYYREEENGRGNFPPRFSGLQFPNYSSELNVNALELDDSALYLCASSSGPQETQYFGPGTRLLVL.

The chain links TRBV5-4 to TRBJ2-7, with TRBD2 matching over 12 bases. After removal of 7 bases from V and 4 bases from J, the junction contained 9 bases not matched to a gene. The CDR3 length is 15 residues. Per the germline V gene, CDR1 is SGHNT and CDR2 is YYREEE (reference sequence). The CDR3 is CASGGLTSGGYEQYF. The CDR3 DNA reads as TGTGCCAGCGGCGGCCTGACTAGCGGGGGTTACGAGCAGTACTTC.

V usage is TRBV7-3 and J usage is TRBJ1-2; a weak D match, TRBD1 (6 bases). The CDR3 totals 14 residues. The ends were cut back, 4 bases at V and 4 bases at J, with 13 bases in the middle. CDR1 and CDR2 from the germline V gene are SGHTA and FQGTGA. The CDR3 protein is CASSSPPGVYGYTF. CDR3 nucleotide sequence: TGTGCCAGCAGCTCGCCTCCAGGGGTCTATGGCTACACCTTC.

The V and J genes are TRBV20-1 and TRBJ2-7, with TRBD2 matching 7 bases. This CDR3 region has 11 residues. V shed 7 bases, J shed 3 bases, and the junction held 3 bases outside the gene matches. CDR1 is DFQATT and CDR2 is SNEGSKA in the germline V gene (reference sequence). The CDR3 sequence: CSGLADYEQYF. The CDR3 DNA sequence: TGCAGTGGGCTAGCGGACTACGAGCAGTACTTC.

The V call is TRBV30, the J call TRBJ2-7, with 8 bases fitting TRBD1. Germline values: CDR1 GTSNPN, CDR2 SVGIG (reference sequence). The CDR3 contains 14 residues. The V segment lost 4 bases and the J segment 2 bases; nucleotides outside the gene matches: 7. The chain's CDR3 is CAWNPGQAPYEQYF. The CDR3 bases are TGTGCCTGGAACCCGGGACAGGCACCCTACGAGCAGTACTTC.

The J gene is TRBJ2-7, the V gene TRBV19; 7 nucleotides align to TRBD2. Germline V gene data show CDR1 as LNHDA and CDR2 as SQIVND (reference sequence). The J segment lost 6 bases and the V segment lost 10 bases, leaving 15 bases of the junction unmatched. This CDR3 has 14 amino acids. This CDR3 is CATMSGTTASEQYF. CDR3 bases: TGTGCCACAATGTCCGGGACTACCGCCTCCGAGCAGTACTTC.

V and J are TRBV27 and TRBJ2-1; TRBD2 aligns across 7 bases. J lost 9 bases, V lost 11 bases, and 16 bases had no gene match. Germline CDR1 is MNHEY and CDR2 is SMNVEV (reference sequence). The CDR3 totals 14 residues. The CDR3 DNA reads as TGTGCCGCAGGATGGGGCGCGGGAGACGTTGAGCAGTTCTTC. This codes for CAAGWGAGDVEQFF.

The chain recombines TRBV7-2 with TRBJ1-2; TRBD1 is a possible D gene (6 bases). This CDR3 is built from 12 residues. The germline CDR1 and CDR2 sequences are SGHTA and FQGNSA. Trimming removed 8 bases at V and 7 bases at J, with 14 bases between. In DNA form, the CDR3 reads TGTGCCAGCGAGGTTTGGGGGCTTGGCTACACCTTC. Residues: CASEVWGLGYTF.